These T cell receptor beta chains were read from a single sample in a study of blood T cell repertoires in COVID-19. The assay was immunoSEQ multiplex PCR, and TCRdb's table has in-frame clones only and misses some. This table holds around 320,000 clones, around 88% found once. The source material was peripheral blood. Receptor source: a woman younger than 45 who had recovered from COVID-19. Each CDR3 is given with its conserved first and last residue. D genes are given only for firm matches. The size field is filled for only some rows; it gives once, few, many or a size class.

>TRBD2|.|TRBV28|TRBJ2-1
TGTGCCAGCAGTCCCCGTGCCTTTTTAGCGGGGGGGCGGCATGAGCAGTTCTTC
CASSPRAFLAGGRHEQFF
>TRBD2|.|TRBV24-1|TRBJ2-4
TGTGCCACCAGTGATTCACTAGCGGGTGAGGATCAGTACTTC
CATSDSLAGEDQYF
>.|.|TRBV14|TRBJ2-7
TGTGCCAGCAGCCGTACCAGGACTTCCGAGCAGTACTTC
CASSRTRTSEQYF
>.|.|TRBV19|TRBJ1-2
TGTGCCAGTAGTATGGTTGGCTCGGGAAATGGCTACACCTTC
CASSMVGSGNGYTF
>.|.|TRBV29-1|TRBJ1-1
TGCAGCGTTGGCGGGACGGCTGAAGCTTTCTTT
CSVGGTAEAFF
>.|.|TRBV28|TRBJ1-2
TGTGCCAGCAGGGCAGGGGCAGCAAACTATGGCTACACCTTC
CASRAGAANYGYTF
>TRBD1|.|TRBV5-1|TRBJ1-2
TGCGCCAGCAGCGAACGGACAGGGGGCGGCTACACCTTC
CASSERTGGGYTF
>.|.|TRBV21-1|TRBJ2-3
TGTGCCAGCAGCAAAAGGAGCGGGGACCCTAGCACAGATACGCAGTATTTT
CASSKRSGDPSTDTQYF
>TRBD1|.|TRBV7-9|TRBJ1-2
TGTGCCAGCAGCTCAGGGGGGCATACTAACTATGGCTACACCTTC
CASSSGGHTNYGYTF
>.|few|TRBV23-1|TRBJ2-4
TGCGCCAGCAGTCAATCGCAGGGAAGCTTGCACATTCAGTACTTC
CASSQSQGSLHIQYF
>TRBD2|.|TRBV5-1|TRBJ2-1
TGCGCCAGCAGCTGGACTAGCGGGGGGGCCCATGAGCAGTTCTTC
CASSWTSGGAHEQFF
>.|.|TRBV19|TRBJ2-7
TGTGCCAGTAGTCTCTCAGGTGCGGGAAGCTCCTACGAGCAGTACTTC
CASSLSGAGSSYEQYF
>.|once|TRBV4-3|TRBJ1-2
TGCGCCAGCAGCCAAGATACGGGTCCCTACACCTTC
CASSQDTGPYTF
>.|.|TRBV5-7|TRBJ1-6
TGTGCCAGCAGCTTGAGGGGCAGGGCCACCTATAATTCACCCCTCCACTTT
CASSLRGRATYNSPLHF
>TRBD1|.|TRBV9|TRBJ1-5
TGTGCCAGCAGCCCAGGTGACAGGGGAAGCAATCAGCCCCAGCATTTT
CASSPGDRGSNQPQHF
>TRBD1|.|TRBV2|TRBJ1-2
TGTGCCAGCAGTGCCGACAGGGACGCTGGCTACACCTTC
CASSADRDAGYTF
>.|.|TRBV11-2|TRBJ2-3
TGTGCCAGCAGCTTAGCGGGAGAGGTGCAGTATTTT
CASSLAGEVQYF
>.|.|TRBV6-5|TRBJ1-1
TGTGCCAGCCCAGAGGAGGGGTCCCCGGGCGCTTTCTTT
CASPEEGSPGAFF
>TRBD1|.|TRBV7-9|TRBJ1-3
TGTGCCAGCAGCTTGACAGGGTCTCTCTCTGGAAACACCATATATTTT
CASSLTGSLSGNTIYF
>TRBD1|once|TRBV19|TRBJ2-5
TGTGCCAGTACCGGACAGGGGGCATGGGAGACCCAGTACTTC
CASTGQGAWETQYF
>.|.|TRBV7-8|TRBJ1-3
TGTGCCACGGGAGTGGGTTTCAGGTCCCAGAGCTCTGGAAACACCATATATTTT
CATGVGFRSQSSGNTIYF
>.|.|TRBV18|TRBJ2-5
TGTGCCAGCTCACCAGTTCCAGGGTCGGGCCAAGAGACCCAGTACTTC
CASSPVPGSGQETQYF
>.|once|TRBV4-1|TRBJ2-7
TGCGCCAGCAGCCAAGCAGGGTATGAGCAGTACTTC
CASSQAGYEQYF
>.|.|TRBV21-1|TRBJ1-4
TGTGCCAGCAGCAAAGATCGGACACTCGAAAAACTGTTTTTT
CASSKDRTLEKLFF
>.|.|TRBV27|TRBJ1-6
TGTGCCAGCAGTTTATTGAGAGGGAATTCACCCCTCCACTTT
CASSLLRGNSPLHF